The T cell receptor beta chain described here comes from a study of blood T cell repertoires in COVID-19. Whole-study context: Samples representing acute and convalescent COVID-19 were sourced from the United States, Italy and Spain. PBMCs, B-cell-depleted T cells, or T cells were the source of the cDNA or gDNA that made up the material.

The CDR3 has 16 amino acids. Trimming removed 5 bases at V and 6 bases at J, with 17 bases between. CDR1 MDHEN and CDR2 SYDVKM come from the germline V gene. Patients at the Seattle site were enrolled during active infection and followed longitudinally. Authors' methods: How many nucleated cells were present was estimated from reference gene primer amplification. Data came from immunoSEQ multiplex PCR; TCRdb stores just in-frame clones and leaves some out. The V and J calls and clone size come from that table; D and trimming were worked out from the DNA. The table records 250,000 to 350,000 clones, roughly nine tenths of them present only once.

The material sequenced was peripheral blood. The chain employs TRBV28 and TRBJ1-6; D is ambiguous. The TCR was taken from a woman aged 25-40 years with COVID-19, enrolled during active disease. CDR3 sequence: CASSTGLPTSNSPLHF. The CDR3 coding sequence is TGTGCCAGCAGTACCGGACTTCCCACTAGTAATTCACCCCTCCACTTT.